This entry lists 28 T cell receptor beta chains sequenced from one sample in a study of Graves' ophthalmopathy and Graves' hyperthyroidism. TCR beta CDR3 regions were amplified from RNA transcripts. HTBI primers were used in a first-round RT-PCR, which preceded a second-round multiplex PCR. A single record per CDR3 protein comes from TCRdb applying MiXCR to the multiplex PCR reads. The sample has about 740,000 distinct CDR3 sequences; roughly 40% are singletons. Sequencing used peripheral blood. All receptors come from an adult man with Graves' ophthalmopathy.

This clonotype has just a few counts. The V gene is TRBV24-1, the J gene TRBJ1-5; D call uncertain. CDR1 and CDR2 from the germline V gene are KGHDR and SFDVKD. V lost 9 bases and J lost 6, with 11 bases in between. The CDR3 covers 12 residues. CDR3: CATRGSGQPQHF. CDR3 coding DNA: TGTGCCACCCGGGGTAGCGGTCAGCCCCAGCATTTT.

This clonotype showed up many times. The gene calls are TRBV10-1 and TRBJ2-7, with D perhaps TRBD1 (5 bases). The CDR3 has 13 amino acids. The germline V and J ends were trimmed by 4 bases and 3 bases, with 10 bases remaining between them. The germline gives CDR1 WNHNN, CDR2 SYGVQD (reference sequence). CDR3 DNA: TGCGCCAGCAGTGGGACATACGACTACGAGCAGTACTTC. Its protein product is CASSGTYDYEQYF.

This chain uses TRBV27 with TRBJ2-7; the match to TRBD1 covers 7 bases. Germline CDR1 reads MNHEY; CDR2 reads SMNVEV (reference sequence). This CDR3 is 13 amino acids long. V shed 6 bases and J 6 bases; nucleotides not matched to a gene: 8. CDR3 DNA: TGTGCCAGCAGACGGACCACAGGGGTCGAGCAGTACTTC. Protein: CASRRTTGVEQYF.

The rearrangement uses TRBV7-2 and TRBJ2-7; no firm D call. The CDR3 covers 15 residues. CDR1 SGHTA and CDR2 FQGNSA come from the germline V gene. Trimming left V 3 bases short and J 3 bases short, with 15 bases between. CDR3 amino acids: CASSFRPGRNYEQYF. CDR3 DNA sequence: TGTGCCAGCAGCTTCCGACCCGGACGGAACTACGAGCAGTACTTC.

This clonotype was recorded once. The gene calls are TRBV7-9 and TRBJ2-2; 11 nucleotides agree with TRBD1. This CDR3 comprises 14 residues. Germline CDR1 SEHNR, CDR2 FQNEAQ (reference sequence). J gave up 6 bases and V 8 bases, and 5 bases lay outside the gene matches. CDR3 DNA sequence: TGTGCCAGCGTGGGACAGGGGGAGGCCGGGGAGCTGTTTTTT. It translates to CASVGQGEAGELFF. Based on the CDR3 plus reference TRBV7-9 and TRBJ2-2, the full variable domain is DTGVSQNPRHKITKRGQNVTFRCDPISEHNRLYWYRQTLGQGPEFLTYFQNEAQLEKSRLLSDRFSAERPKGSFSTLEIQRTEQGDSAMYLCASVGQGEAGELFFGEGSRLTVL.

This chain links TRBV7-9 with TRBJ2-7; TRBD1 matches at 10 bases. V trimming: 3 bases; J trimming: 6 bases; junction bases outside the gene matches: 8. The CDR3 runs to 15 residues. CDR1 is SEHNR, CDR2 FQNEAQ, per germline (reference sequence). CDR3 loop: CASSFSGQGLTEQYF. The CDR3 DNA reads as TGTGCCAGCAGCTTCTCGGGACAGGGGTTGACCGAGCAGTACTTC.

The genes are TRBV25-1 and TRBJ2-2; no definite D call. The CDR3 has 19 residues. CDR1 is MGHDK and CDR2 is SYGVNS in the germline V gene. Trimming stripped 5 bases from V and 0 bases from J, with 22 bases between. CDR3 sequence reads: CASSFVILERASNTGELFF. CDR3 sequence (DNA): TGTGCCAGCAGTTTCGTTATTTTGGAAAGGGCTTCGAACACCGGGGAGCTGTTTTTT.

As concerns this clonotype: One end of the junction does not line up with germline, which may come from a read error. CDR3 sequence: CATLQGRGNQPQHF. The CDR3 DNA is TGTGCCACCCTACAGGGACGGGGCAATCAGCCCCAGCATTTC. The rearrangement uses TRBV10-3 and TRBJ1-5, with D possibly being TRBD1 (6 bases). There are 14 residues in the CDR3. CDR1 is ENHRY and CDR2 is SYGVKD in the germline V gene.

The gene calls are TRBV24-1 and TRBJ1-5; 8 positions match TRBD1. Germline V gene data show CDR1 as KGHDR and CDR2 as SFDVKD. There are 15 residues in the CDR3. J gave up 5 bases and V 4 bases, and 6 bases lay outside the gene matches. CDR3 amino acids: CATSDHQTGDQPQHF. CDR3 sequence (DNA): TGTGCCACCAGTGACCACCAGACAGGGGATCAGCCCCAGCATTTT.

This clonotype appeared many times. V usage is TRBV7-9 and J usage is TRBJ2-2; 7 bases are a match to TRBD1. The CDR3 covers 16 residues. Germline values: CDR1 SEHNR, CDR2 FQNEAQ (reference sequence). The V gene end was trimmed by 3 bases and the J gene end by 0 bases; junction bases not matched to a gene: 4. CDR3 loop: CASSFPGGTNTGELFF. CDR3 bases: TGTGCCAGCAGCTTCCCAGGGGGTACGAACACCGGGGAGCTGTTTTTT. Supplemented by reference TRBV7-9 and TRBJ2-2, the full variable domain reads DTGVSQNPRHKITKRGQNVTFRCDPISEHNRLYWYRQTLGQGPEFLTYFQNEAQLEKSRLLSDRFSAERPKGSFSTLEIQRTEQGDSAMYLCASSFPGGTNTGELFFGEGSRLTVL.

The V call is TRBV25-1, the J call TRBJ2-2; D is ambiguous. CDR1 is MGHDK and CDR2 is SYGVNS in the germline V gene. V was cut by 5 bases and J by 9 bases, with 16 bases left in between. The CDR3 is 14 residues long. CDR3 nucleotides: TGTGCCAGCAGTTACTCGGCCAGCCCCAGGGAGCTGTTTTTT. It codes for CASSYSASPRELFF.

The J gene is TRBJ1-1, the V gene TRBV11-2; D is unclear. CDR3 length: 11 residues. Germline assignment: CDR1 SGHAT and CDR2 FQNNGV. The V and J ends lost 5 bases and 10 bases respectively, with 11 bases between them. This CDR3 is CASSRAAGAFF. The CDR3 DNA follows: TGTGCCAGCAGCCGAGCGGCAGGAGCTTTCTTT.

This clonotype appeared many times. In DNA, the CDR3 is TGTGCCAGCAGCTTAACAGCCAGACACCCGAACACTGAAGCTTTCTTT. Amino acids: CASSLTARHPNTEAFF. The V gene is TRBV11-2, the J gene TRBJ1-1; the D is unclear. This CDR3 contains 16 residues. Germline CDR1 reads SGHAT; CDR2 reads FQNNGV. The V and J ends lost 2 bases and 1 base respectively, with 14 bases between them.

This clonotype was seen many times. The chain recombines TRBV2 with TRBJ1-2; D is ambiguous. Germline CDR1 SNHLY, CDR2 FYNNEI. The CDR3 consists of 13 residues. Trimming left V 6 bases short and J 7 bases short, with 15 bases between. CDR3 DNA sequence: TGTGCCAGCAGGTTTGCCTCCTCCGGTGGCTACACCTTC. Its translation: CASRFASSGGYTF.

The chain joins TRBV29-1 to TRBJ2-3; maybe TRBD1 (6 bases). Germline CDR1 is SQVTM and CDR2 is ANQGSEA. V was clipped by 4 bases and J by 0 bases, with 11 bases between them. CDR3 length equals 14 residues. The CDR3 DNA reads TGCAGCGTTGGGGACAACACTAGCACAGATACGCAGTATTTT. Translated: CSVGDNTSTDTQYF.

The sample holds one count of this clonotype. This chain joins TRBV6-6 and TRBJ1-1; D possibly corresponds to TRBD1 (6 bases). The CDR3 covers 14 residues. The V gene lost 6 bases and the J gene lost 6 bases, with 17 bases spanning the gap. The germline CDR1 and CDR2 sequences are MNHNY and SVGAGI (reference sequence). CDR3 sequence (DNA): TGTGCCAGCAGCCCGACAGGTGTGGTCGCTGAAGCTTTCTTT. Amino acids: CASSPTGVVAEAFF.

This chain uses TRBV11-2 with TRBJ1-1; D gene uncertain. Between the trimmed V and J ends, which lost 4 bases and 0 bases, there was a span of 15 bases. The CDR3 covers 16 residues. The germline CDR1 and CDR2 sequences are SGHAT and FQNNGV. The CDR3 DNA reads as TGTGCCAGCAGCTCAAGCCGGACGGTGATGAACACTGAAGCTTTCTTT. This codes for CASSSSRTVMNTEAFF.

This clonotype was seen a few times. The rearrangement joins TRBV2 to TRBJ1-1, with D perhaps matching TRBD1 (6 bases). The CDR3 loop spans 14 amino acids. Looked up from germline, CDR1 is SNHLY and CDR2 is FYNNEI. The ends were cut back, 2 bases at V and 5 bases at J, with 12 bases in the middle. The CDR3 coding sequence is TGTGCCAGCAGTGAAAGTCGGGGGGCGACTGAAGCTTTCTTT. Its translation: CASSESRGATEAFF.

The chain employs TRBV19 and TRBJ2-5, with D perhaps being TRBD1 or TRBD2 (5 bases each). The V gene's germline CDR1 is LNHDA and CDR2 SQIVND (reference sequence). This CDR3 spans 13 amino acids. Trimming removed 7 bases at V and 2 bases at J, with 11 bases between. CDR3 nucleotide sequence: TGTGCCAGTATGGGGGTAGCTCAAGAGACCCAGTACTTC. Its protein is CASMGVAQETQYF.

V usage is TRBV7-3 and J usage is TRBJ2-7, with 11 bases aligning to TRBD1. The V gene end was trimmed by 4 bases and the J gene end by 2 bases; junction bases not matched to a gene: 13. Germline CDR1 reads SGHTA; CDR2 reads FQGTGA. This CDR3 has 18 amino acids. CDR3 in amino acids: CASSSKTGTGGDPYEQYF. CDR3 in DNA: TGTGCCAGCAGCTCAAAAACCGGGACAGGGGGTGACCCCTACGAGCAGTACTTC.

V usage is TRBV20-1 and J usage is TRBJ2-2, with 8 bases fitting TRBD1. CDR3 length: 15 amino acids. The V gene end was trimmed by 5 bases and the J gene end by 6 bases; junction bases not matched to a gene: 11. Germline V gene lookup returns CDR1 DFQATT and CDR2 SNEGSKA (reference sequence). The CDR3 spells CSAPRTGSEAGELFF. The DNA for the CDR3 is TGCAGTGCTCCGCGGACAGGGTCTGAGGCCGGGGAGCTGTTTTTT.

The table lists this clonotype with many counts. The J gene is TRBJ2-5, the V gene TRBV2; 8 nucleotides align to TRBD2. J lost 5 bases, V lost 1 base, and 0 bases had no gene match. The CDR3 has 13 amino acids. Germline CDR1 SNHLY, CDR2 FYNNEI. This CDR3 is CASSEGGGETQYF. In DNA form, the CDR3 reads TGTGCCAGCAGTGAAGGCGGGGGGGAGACCCAGTACTTC.

Written as DNA, the CDR3 is TGTGCCAGCAGCCAGACAGGGGCGGACCCAGATACGCAGTATTTT. Amino acids: CASSQTGADPDTQYF. V and J are TRBV9 and TRBJ2-3, with 8 bases matching TRBD1. The CDR3 runs to 15 residues. J gave up 4 bases and V 4 bases, and 8 bases lay outside the gene matches. The germline CDR1 and CDR2 sequences are SGDLS and YYNGEE. Filled out from reference TRBV9 and TRBJ2-3, the complete variable domain reads DSGVTQTPKHLITATGQRVTLRCSPRSGDLSVYWYQQSLDQGLQFLIQYYNGEERAKGNILERFSAQQFPDLHSELNLSSLELGDSALYFCASSQTGADPDTQYFGPGTRLTVL.

V is TRBV7-9 and J is TRBJ1-1, with D perhaps matching TRBD1 (5 bases). This CDR3 spans 13 amino acids. Deletions cut 3 bases from V and 8 bases from J, with 13 bases between. CDR1 and CDR2 (germline): SEHNR, FQNEAQ (reference sequence). The CDR3 loop reads CASSLLGTGEAFF. As DNA, the CDR3 is TGTGCCAGCAGCTTGTTGGGGACGGGAGAAGCTTTCTTT.

The V call is TRBV2, the J call TRBJ2-7; unclear D gene. The length of the CDR3 is 13 residues. Trimming shortened V by 3 bases and J by 4 bases, and 10 bases separated the two germline ends. Germline CDR1 is SNHLY and CDR2 is FYNNEI. CDR3 in amino acids: CASSESPDYEQYF. In nucleotides, the CDR3 is TGTGCCAGCAGTGAGTCCCCGGATTACGAGCAGTACTTC.

This clonotype was seen many times. The gene calls are TRBV10-2 and TRBJ2-7; D perhaps matches TRBD2 (6 bases). The CDR3 has 15 residues. The germline CDR1 and CDR2 sequences are WSHSY and SAAADI. The V end lost 2 bases, the J end lost 5 bases, and 16 bases lay between the germline ends. CDR3 sequence reads: CASSEPPGVRNEQYF. Written as DNA, the CDR3 is TGCGCCAGCAGTGAGCCCCCGGGGGTGAGGAACGAGCAGTACTTC.

With regard to this clonotype: The junction and the germline gene differ at one end; a read error may be behind it. CDR3 region: CASSPYGQTSYEQCF. For the CDR3, the DNA is TGTGCCAGCTCACCTTATGGACAGACCTCCTACGAGCAGTGCTTC. The rearrangement links TRBV7-2 to TRBJ2-7, with D maybe TRBD1 (6 bases). This CDR3 contains 15 residues. CDR1 is SGHTA and CDR2 is FQGNSA in the germline V gene.

The V gene is TRBV29-1, the J gene TRBJ1-4, with TRBD1 matching over 9 bases. The trim removed 6 bases at V and 8 bases at J, leaving 7 bases unmatched. This CDR3 spans 13 amino acids. Germline CDR1 and CDR2: SQVTM and ANQGSEA. The CDR3 reads CSVHRGRGEKLFF. The CDR3 DNA reads as TGCAGCGTCCACAGGGGGCGGGGAGAAAAACTGTTTTTT.